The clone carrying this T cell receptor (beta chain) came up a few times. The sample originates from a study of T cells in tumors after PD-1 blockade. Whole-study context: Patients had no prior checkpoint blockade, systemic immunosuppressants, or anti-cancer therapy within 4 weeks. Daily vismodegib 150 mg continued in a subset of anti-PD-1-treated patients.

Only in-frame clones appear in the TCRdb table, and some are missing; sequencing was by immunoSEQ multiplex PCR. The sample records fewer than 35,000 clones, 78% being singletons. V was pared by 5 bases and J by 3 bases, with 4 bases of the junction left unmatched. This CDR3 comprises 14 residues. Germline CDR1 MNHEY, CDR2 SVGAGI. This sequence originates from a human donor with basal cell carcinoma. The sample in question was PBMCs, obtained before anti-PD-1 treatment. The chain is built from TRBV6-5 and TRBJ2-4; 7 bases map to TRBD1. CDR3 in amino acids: CASSTGQVKNIQYF. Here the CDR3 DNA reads TGTGCCAGCAGTACCGGACAGGTCAAAAACATTCAGTACTTC.